This passage covers 26 T cell receptor beta chains from one sample sequenced in a study of spatial heterogeneity in lung cancer. Via MiXCR, TCRdb re-called the 5' RACE reads, giving one row per CDR3 protein. The table includes under 14,000 distinct CDR3 sequences, around 6.3% detected once. Regarding time point: sample taken at primary tumor resection. The sequencing used PBMCs, collected at surgery. Every receptor here comes from a male donor with early-stage non-small cell lung cancer.

J is TRBJ2-1 and V is TRBV5-1, with D possibly matching TRBD1 (6 bases). CDR1 and CDR2 (germline): SGHRS, YFSETQ. CDR3 length: 13 residues. V lost 1 base and J 9 bases, leaving 11 bases between the germline ends. Written as DNA, the CDR3 is TGCGCCAGCAGCTTGTACAGGGAGAGTGAGCAGTTCTTC. As protein: CASSLYRESEQFF. The full variable domain, in which reference TRBV5-1 and TRBJ2-1 provide the parts outside the CDR3, is KAGVTQTPRYLIKTRGQQVTLSCSPISGHRSVSWYQQTPGQGLQFLFEYFSETQRNKGNFPGRFSGRQFSNSRSEMNVSTLELGDSALYLCASSLYRESEQFFGPGTRLTVL.

In this sample, this clonotype turned up many times. The chain is built from TRBV12-3 or TRBV12-4 and TRBJ2-5; TRBD2 agrees at 14 bases. The J segment lost 4 bases and the V segment lost 5 bases, leaving 9 bases of the junction unmatched. CDR3 length equals 17 residues. The CDR3 region has the DNA TGTGCCAGCAGTCAGGGGACTAGCGGGAGTTTGGCAGAGACCCAGTACTTC. Protein sequence: CASSQGTSGSLAETQYF.

The chain uses TRBV7-9 and TRBJ2-7; perhaps TRBD1 as D (6 bases). Germline CDR1 is SEHNR and CDR2 is FQNEAQ (reference sequence). The CDR3 is made up of 13 amino acids. V shed 6 bases and J shed 2 bases, with 11 bases lying between them. In DNA form, the CDR3 reads TGTGCCAGCAGTTGGGACACCACCTACGAGCAGTACTTC. This translates into CASSWDTTYEQYF.

There are many counts of this clonotype. The chain is built from TRBV5-5 and TRBJ1-1; D might be TRBD1 (5 bases). Germline V gives CDR1 SGHKS, CDR2 YYEKEE (reference sequence). There are 14 residues in the CDR3. Between the trimmed V and J ends, which lost 0 bases and 4 bases, there was a span of 10 bases. As DNA, the CDR3 is TGTGCCAGCAGCTTGGTGGCAGGGTTCACTGAAGCTTTCTTT. Amino acid sequence: CASSLVAGFTEAFF.

This clonotype was observed a few times. The J gene is TRBJ2-7, the V gene TRBV10-3, with TRBD1 matching 9 bases. This CDR3 spans 12 amino acids. Per the germline V gene, CDR1 is ENHRY and CDR2 is SYGVKD. V was pared by 10 bases and J by 4 bases, with 5 bases of the junction left unmatched. CDR3 residues: CATSGQGYEQYF. CDR3 bases: TGTGCCACCTCGGGACAGGGTTACGAGCAGTACTTC.

This clonotype is large within its sample. The rearrangement uses TRBV2 and TRBJ1-1; 7 positions match TRBD1. V trimming: 8 bases; J trimming: 1 base; junction bases outside the gene matches: 4. This CDR3 comprises 13 residues. Per germline, CDR1 SNHLY and CDR2 FYNNEI. CDR3 nucleotide sequence: TGTGCCAGCCTGACAGGGTGGAACACTGAAGCTTTCTTT. It specifies CASLTGWNTEAFF.

Many counts were recorded for this clonotype. This chain joins TRBV20-1 and TRBJ2-3; a weak D match, TRBD1 (5 bases). Germline lookup yields CDR1 DFQATT and CDR2 SNEGSKA (reference sequence). The CDR3 is made up of 13 amino acids. Trimming removed 3 bases at V and 2 bases at J, with 9 bases between. The CDR3 DNA reads TGCAGTGCTAGTAGACAGTCCACAGATACGCAGTATTTT. It yields the protein CSASRQSTDTQYF.

This clonotype qualifies as medium-sized (0.01 to 0.1%). The rearrangement joins TRBV29-1 to TRBJ2-5; the D gene is possibly TRBD1 (5 bases). V lost 3 bases, J lost 2 bases, and 10 bases lay in between. The CDR3 length is 13 residues. Germline CDR1 reads SQVTM; CDR2 reads ANQGSEA. CDR3 bases: TGCAGCGTTGATTTGCCAGGGCAAGAGACCCAGTACTTC. Translated: CSVDLPGQETQYF.

Judged by abundance, this clonotype is medium-sized. The rearrangement uses TRBV28 and TRBJ1-1, with no clear D. This CDR3 region has 16 residues. Germline lookup yields CDR1 MDHEN and CDR2 SYDVKM. V lost 1 base, J lost 1 base, and 13 bases lay in between. CDR3 amino acids: CASSLSPNGWNTEAFF. In DNA form, the CDR3 reads TGTGCCAGCAGTTTATCGCCCAACGGGTGGAACACTGAAGCTTTCTTT.

The chain combines TRBV7-2 with TRBJ2-1; no definite D call. The V gene lost 5 bases and the J gene lost 0 bases, with 8 bases spanning the gap. Germline loops: CDR1 SGHTA, CDR2 FQGNSA. The CDR3 length is 14 residues. The CDR3 reads CASSRESSYNEQFF. CDR3 coding DNA: TGTGCCAGCAGCCGAGAGAGCTCCTACAATGAGCAGTTCTTC.

This clonotype turned up a few times. The chain is built from TRBV7-2 and TRBJ2-7, with 12 bases that match TRBD1. Germline values: CDR1 SGHTA, CDR2 FQGNSA. This CDR3 spans 14 amino acids. V lost 5 bases to trimming and J lost 7 bases; unmatched junction nucleotides: 6. Here the CDR3 reads CASSPGQGAREQYF. The CDR3 bases are TGTGCCAGCAGCCCGGGACAGGGGGCGAGGGAGCAGTACTTC. The whole variable domain, filled in from reference TRBV7-2 and TRBJ2-7, reads GAGVSQSPSNKVTEKGKDVELRCDPISGHTALYWYRQSLGQGLEFLIYFQGNSAPDKSGLPSDRFSAERTGGSVSTLTIQRTQQEDSAVYLCASSPGQGAREQYFGPGTRLTVT.

By frequency in the sample, this clonotype is medium-sized. The CDR3 bases are TGCAGTGCTAGCCTCCCCCTCGTACTAGACTCCTCTAGCACAGATACGCAGTATTTT. Its protein is CSASLPLVLDSSSTDTQYF. This sequence joins TRBV20-1 and TRBJ2-3; D possibly corresponds to TRBD2 (5 bases). The CDR3 extends over 19 amino acids. Between the trimmed V and J ends, which lost 3 bases and 0 bases, there was a span of 25 bases. Germline CDR1 reads DFQATT; CDR2 reads SNEGSKA (reference sequence).

The chain couples TRBV7-9 to TRBJ2-5, with TRBD2 matching 10 bases. Trimming cost V 6 bases and J 5 bases; bases outside gene matches: 3. The CDR3 is made up of 13 amino acids. Germline values: CDR1 SEHNR, CDR2 FQNEAQ (reference sequence). The DNA of the CDR3 is TGTGCCAGCAGTCCTAGCGGGAGTGAGACCCAGTACTTC. Translated: CASSPSGSETQYF. Variable domain in full (rest from reference TRBV7-9 and TRBJ2-5): DTGVSQNPRHKITKRGQNVTFRCDPISEHNRLYWYRQTLGQGPEFLTYFQNEAQLEKSRLLSDRFSAERPKGSFSTLEIQRTEQGDSAMYLCASSPSGSETQYFGPGTRLLVL.

There are many counts of this clonotype. The V and J genes are TRBV20-1 and TRBJ1-3; D gene ambiguous. Trimming took 2 bases from V and 0 from J, leaving 8 bases between them. Per germline, CDR1 DFQATT and CDR2 SNEGSKA (reference sequence). This CDR3 is built from 14 residues. CDR3 DNA sequence: TGCAGTGCTAGATCGACGGTCTCTGGAAACACCATATATTTT. Residues: CSARSTVSGNTIYF.

This clonotype is labeled as medium-sized (0.01 to 0.1%). V and J are TRBV28 and TRBJ1-1, with TRBD1 as a possible D gene (5 bases). V lost 2 bases and J 0 bases, leaving 7 bases between the germline ends. This CDR3 is built from 14 residues. Germline V gene data show CDR1 as MDHEN and CDR2 as SYDVKM. Here the CDR3 reads CASSLARVNTEAFF. The CDR3 nucleotides read TGTGCCAGCAGTTTAGCCAGGGTGAACACTGAAGCTTTCTTT.

The table lists this clonotype with many counts. The rearrangement links TRBV3-1 to TRBJ2-7; D unclear. V lost 4 bases to trimming and J lost 0 bases, with 1 base between them. In germline, CDR1 is LGHDT, CDR2 YNNKEL (reference sequence). The CDR3 sequence is 11 residues long. The DNA for the CDR3 is TGTGCCAGCAGCCGCTCCTACGAGCAGTACTTC. This sequence encodes CASSRSYEQYF.

This clonotype was seen at least ten times. V is TRBV12-3 or TRBV12-4 and J is TRBJ2-7; no clear D gene. Trimming removed 5 bases at V and 6 bases at J, with 11 bases between. CDR3 length equals 12 residues. CDR3 amino acids: CASSHSSPEQYF. The CDR3 coding sequence is TGTGCCAGCAGTCATTCCTCCCCCGAGCAGTACTTC.

This clonotype was observed a few times. J is TRBJ2-4 and V is TRBV18; 10 nucleotides align to TRBD2. Germline CDR1 KGHSH, CDR2 LQKENI. J was trimmed by 1 base and V by 3 bases; bases with no gene match: 12. The CDR3 covers 19 residues. The CDR3 here is CASSPQTAGGPLAKNIQYF. CDR3 coding DNA: TGTGCCAGCTCACCCCAGACAGCGGGGGGGCCTTTGGCCAAAAACATTCAGTACTTC.

This clonotype came up many times. This sequence joins TRBV6-1 and TRBJ1-3, with 7 bases that match TRBD1. The CDR3 is made up of 14 amino acids. V trimming: 6 bases; J trimming: 4 bases; junction bases outside the gene matches: 6. CDR1 is MNHNS and CDR2 is SASEGT in the germline V gene. CDR3 in amino acids: CASSSHRGGNTIYF. The CDR3 nucleotides are TGTGCCAGCAGCTCCCACAGGGGAGGAAACACCATATATTTT.

CDR3 sequence: CSATGKYGYTF. CDR3 DNA sequence: TGCAGTGCTACAGGGAAGTATGGCTACACCTTC. The rearrangement joins TRBV20-1 to TRBJ1-2; D is possibly TRBD1 (5 bases). This CDR3 is built from 11 residues. V shed 4 bases and J shed 5 bases, with 8 bases lying between them. Germline CDR1 reads DFQATT; CDR2 reads SNEGSKA (reference sequence).

The sample holds many counts of this clonotype. The chain links TRBV21-1 to TRBJ2-1. TRBV21-1 is deemed a pseudogene. The CDR3 totals 16 residues. CDR3 DNA: TGTGCCAGCAGCCCAAGCTCGGGGGGGCCCCGACATGAGCAGTTCTTC. Translating gives CASSPSSGGPRHEQFF.

This clonotype was found many times. The chain combines TRBV20-1 with TRBJ2-3; D call uncertain. CDR1 and CDR2 from the germline V gene are DFQATT and SNEGSKA (reference sequence). This CDR3 has 15 residues. Trimming pared 6 bases from V and 0 bases from J, leaving 16 bases between. CDR3 DNA sequence: TGCAGTGCCACCCCGCAGAGTGGAAGCACAGATACGCAGTATTTT. Translated: CSATPQSGSTDTQYF.

Judged by abundance, this clonotype is medium-sized (0.01 to 0.1%). This rearrangement joins TRBV6-2 or TRBV6-3 to TRBJ2-7; no clear D. CDR3 size: 12 residues. Germline CDR1 MNHEY, CDR2 SVGEGT. With 0 bases removed from V and 2 bases from J, the gap between germline ends came to 2 bases. CDR3 protein: CASSYSPYEQYF. The CDR3 DNA reads TGTGCCAGCAGTTACTCGCCCTACGAGCAGTACTTC.

This clonotype was detected ten times or more. J is TRBJ2-3 and V is TRBV20-1; 8 bases map to TRBD2. Trimming took 1 base from V and 5 from J; bases not matched to a gene: 8. Germline V CDR1 and CDR2: DFQATT, SNEGSKA (reference sequence). The CDR3 loop spans 15 amino acids. This CDR3 is CSARVATSGQDTQYF. Written as DNA, the CDR3 is TGCAGTGCTAGAGTCGCCACTAGCGGCCAAGATACGCAGTATTTT.

Sample share makes this clonotype medium-sized. The chain uses TRBV28 and TRBJ2-7; 10 nucleotides agree with TRBD2. Losses at the gene ends were 1 base for V and 5 bases for J; bases not matched to a gene: 8. CDR1 is MDHEN and CDR2 is SYDVKM in the germline V gene. The CDR3 runs 16 residues. The CDR3 DNA follows: TGTGCCAGCAGTTTATCTAGCGGGAGAAGGTACCACGAGCAGTACTTC. This encodes CASSLSSGRRYHEQYF.

The table lists this clonotype with many counts. V is TRBV12-3 or TRBV12-4 and J is TRBJ2-4; 10 nucleotides align to TRBD2. The CDR3 length is 15 residues. V dropped 5 bases and J dropped 4; count of bases not matched to a gene: 5. DNA for the CDR3: TGTGCCAGCAGTCGGACTAGCGGAAATAAAAACATTCAGTACTTC. Protein: CASSRTSGNKNIQYF.